One and the same sample provided the 30 T cell receptor beta chains below, sequenced in a study of T cells after posttransplantation cyclophosphamide. TCRdb keeps only in-frame clones here, not all; method: immunoSEQ multiplex PCR. The sample shows tens of thousands of clones, 93% of them seen only once. The sequenced sample was PBMCs. These receptors all stem from a woman aged 25-40 years in good health and a related stem cell transplant donor.

The chain links TRBV5-6 to TRBJ1-2; D not certain. The germline CDR1 and CDR2 sequences are SGHDT and YYEEEE. The V and J ends lost 3 bases and 7 bases respectively, with 19 bases between them. The CDR3 runs 15 residues. The CDR3 nucleotides read TGTGCCAGCAGCTGGGATGGCGGACCCACGGGTGGCTACACCTTC. Translation: CASSWDGGPTGGYTF.

The chain joins TRBV4-1 to TRBJ2-1, with 8 nucleotides matching TRBD1. Germline V lookup: CDR1 MGHRA, CDR2 YSYEKL. This CDR3 is 15 amino acids long. Losses at the gene ends were 0 bases for V and 4 bases for J; bases not matched to a gene: 2. The CDR3 nucleotides are TGCGCCAGCAGCCAAGATCGGACAGGGTACAATGAGCAGTTCTTC. Translating it yields CASSQDRTGYNEQFF.

The chain employs TRBV6-5 and TRBJ1-4; no clear D gene. Germline assignment: CDR1 MNHEY and CDR2 SVGAGI. The CDR3 runs 15 residues. Trimming cost V 4 bases and J 9 bases, with 18 bases left between them. As DNA, the CDR3 is TGTGCCAGCAGTTCTCAAGCCGGCGTAGCACAAAAACTGTTTTTT. Translated: CASSSQAGVAQKLFF.

This sequence joins TRBV4-1 and TRBJ1-5; D not resolved. Germline V gene sequence: CDR1 MGHRA, CDR2 YSYEKL. This CDR3 region has 16 residues. Trimming stripped 1 base from V and 3 bases from J, with 13 bases between. This CDR3 is CASSQGGQVNNQPQHF. CDR3 nucleotide sequence: TGCGCCAGCAGCCAAGGAGGGCAGGTGAACAATCAGCCCCAGCATTTT.

The chain links TRBV11-2 to TRBJ2-1, with D possibly being TRBD1 or TRBD2 (5 bases each). V was pared by 5 bases and J by 7 bases, with 12 bases between. The CDR3 is made up of 13 amino acids. Germline CDR1 is SGHAT and CDR2 is FQNNGV. The CDR3 region is CASSGDLANEQFF. DNA for the CDR3: TGTGCCAGCAGCGGGGACCTCGCAAATGAGCAGTTCTTC.

A single count supports this clone. V is TRBV27 and J is TRBJ1-6; the match to TRBD1 covers 7 bases. From germline, CDR1 is MNHEY and CDR2 SMNVEV (reference sequence). Trimming at V came to 0 bases and at J to 6 bases, leaving 2 bases not matched to a gene. This CDR3 spans 15 amino acids. CDR3 amino acids: CASSLSGQINSPLHF. The DNA for the CDR3 is TGTGCCAGCAGTTTATCGGGACAGATTAATTCACCCCTCCACTTT.

The chain has TRBV10-1 and TRBJ2-1; D is perhaps TRBD1 (6 bases). Germline V gene lookup returns CDR1 WNHNN and CDR2 SYGVQD (reference sequence). V was shortened by 0 bases and J by 0 bases, with 12 bases between the two germline ends. The CDR3 contains 17 residues. The CDR3, as DNA: TGCGCCAGCAGTGAGTCGAGGGGGAAAAGCTCCTACAATGAGCAGTTCTTC. Amino acids: CASSESRGKSSYNEQFF.

This chain connects TRBV7-9 to TRBJ1-2; D is unclear. V lost 3 bases, J lost 4 bases, and 15 bases lay in between. Germline CDR1 is SEHNR and CDR2 is FQNEAQ (reference sequence). This CDR3 has 15 amino acids. The CDR3 protein is CASSFATEGFYGYTF. CDR3 nucleotide sequence: TGTGCCAGCAGCTTCGCGACGGAGGGCTTCTATGGCTACACCTTC.

The V and J genes are TRBV5-3 and TRBJ1-5; D not resolved. TRBV5-3 is an open reading frame whose function is uncertain. V gave up 0 bases and J gave up 3 bases, with 16 bases separating them. CDR3 size: 17 residues. CDR3 coding DNA: TGTGCCAGAAGCTTGGTAATCTGGGTAGGGCTCAATCAGCCCCAGCATTTT. This encodes CARSLVIWVGLNQPQHF.

The V and J genes are TRBV13 and TRBJ1-2; D might be TRBD1 (5 bases). V lost 4 bases and J 5 bases, leaving 20 bases between the germline ends. Germline CDR1 reads PRHDT; CDR2 reads FYEKMQ (reference sequence). There are 16 residues in the CDR3. CDR3: CASSSGTQGMFYGYTF. In DNA, the CDR3 is TGTGCCAGCAGCTCGGGGACCCAAGGGATGTTTTATGGCTACACCTTC.

The chain links TRBV5-1 to TRBJ1-3, with unresolved D. Germline CDR1 SGHRS, CDR2 YFSETQ. The CDR3 runs 16 residues. V lost 0 bases and J 2 bases, leaving 12 bases between the germline ends. As DNA, the CDR3 is TGCGCCAGCAGCTTGGGGGCCAGACTAACTGGAAACACCATATATTTT. Amino acid sequence: CASSLGARLTGNTIYF. The variable domain in full, with the rest retrieved from reference TRBV5-1 and TRBJ1-3, is KAGVTQTPRYLIKTRGQQVTLSCSPISGHRSVSWYQQTPGQGLQFLFEYFSETQRNKGNFPGRFSGRQFSNSRSEMNVSTLELGDSALYLCASSLGARLTGNTIYFGEGSWLTVV.

The rearrangement joins TRBV2 to TRBJ2-7, with 10 bases lining up with TRBD1. CDR3 length equals 14 residues. Germline CDR1 SNHLY, CDR2 FYNNEI. V gave up 6 bases and J gave up 4 bases; unmatched junction bases: 6. The CDR3 is CASRSGTGAYEQYF. Written as DNA, the CDR3 is TGTGCCAGCAGATCCGGGACAGGGGCTTACGAGCAGTACTTC.

With regard to this clone: A junction end diverges from the germline sequence, so it may reflect a read error. V usage is TRBV18 and J usage is TRBJ1-1; weak D call: TRBD1 (6 bases). The length of the CDR3 is 14 residues. The germline CDR1 and CDR2 sequences are KGHSH and LQKENI. Here the CDR3 DNA reads TGTGCCAGCTCGGAGGCCGGGGGCTACACTGAAGCTCTCTTT. Encoded protein: CASSEAGGYTEALF.

With regard to this clone: At one end the junction does not follow the germline gene, possibly because of a read error. The chain is built from TRBV5-1 and TRBJ1-1, with TRBD1 matching over 7 bases. Germline loops: CDR1 SGHRS, CDR2 YFSETQ. CDR3 length: 14 amino acids. This CDR3 is CDSSFEGASTEAFF. CDR3 DNA: TGCGACAGCAGCTTCGAGGGGGCAAGCACTGAAGCTTTCTTT.

V usage is TRBV5-4 and J usage is TRBJ2-7; 9 positions match TRBD1. V was clipped by 2 bases and J by 0 bases; unmatched bases: 0. Germline CDR1 SGHNT, CDR2 YYREEE (reference sequence). The CDR3 length is 14 residues. CDR3 in amino acids: CASSLQGASYEQYF. Written as DNA, the CDR3 is TGTGCCAGCAGCTTACAGGGGGCCTCCTACGAGCAGTACTTC.

The DNA of the CDR3 is TGTGCCAGCAGGCCTACTAGCGGGGGTTACAATGAGCAGTTCTTC. Its translation: CASRPTSGGYNEQFF. The V and J genes are TRBV28 and TRBJ2-1; 11 nucleotides match TRBD2. V was clipped by 6 bases and J by 4 bases; unmatched bases: 5. This CDR3 comprises 15 residues. Germline lookup yields CDR1 MDHEN and CDR2 SYDVKM.

The chain couples TRBV20-1 to TRBJ2-5; 7 bases fit TRBD2. The CDR3 contains 11 residues. Germline V lookup: CDR1 DFQATT, CDR2 SNEGSKA (reference sequence). CDR3 residues: CSGTIQETQYF. CDR3 DNA sequence: TGCAGCGGGACTATCCAAGAGACCCAGTACTTC.

This rearrangement joins TRBV2 to TRBJ2-5; unclear D gene. V dropped 2 bases and J dropped 5 bases, with 9 bases sitting between them. This CDR3 spans 13 amino acids. CDR1 is SNHLY and CDR2 is FYNNEI in the germline V gene. CDR3 residues: CASSERLKETQYF. In nucleotides, the CDR3 is TGTGCCAGCAGTGAAAGGCTAAAGGAGACCCAGTACTTC.

This chain links TRBV7-7 with TRBJ1-2; 7 bases are a match to TRBD1. The CDR3 spans 15 residues. V gave up 1 base and J gave up 2 bases; unmatched junction bases: 4. Germline V lookup: CDR1 SSHAT, CDR2 FNYEAQ (reference sequence). CDR3 coding DNA: TGTGCCAGCAGCTTAGGTCCAGGGGGGAACTATGGCTACACCTTC. Amino acids: CASSLGPGGNYGYTF. Looking up the rest from reference TRBV7-7 and TRBJ1-2 gives the full variable domain: GAGVSQSPRYKVTKRGQDVTLRCDPISSHATLYWYQQALGQGPEFLTYFNYEAQPDKSGLPSDRFSAERPEGSISTLTIQRTEQRDSAMYRCASSLGPGGNYGYTFGSGTRLTVV.

The CDR3 protein is CATSRAPLGTGVRVEQYF. CDR3 DNA: TGTGCCACCAGCAGAGCTCCACTCGGGACGGGCGTTCGAGTCGAGCAGTACTTC. The V gene is TRBV15, the J gene TRBJ2-7, with D perhaps TRBD1 or TRBD2 (5 bases each). CDR1 is LNHNV and CDR2 is YYDKDF in the germline V gene (reference sequence). The length of the CDR3 is 18 residues. Trimming took off 1 base at V and 6 bases at J, with 25 bases between the two ends.

The V and J genes are TRBV4-3 and TRBJ2-7; TRBD1 is a possible D gene (7 bases). This CDR3 is built from 14 residues. CDR1 is LGHNA, CDR2 YSLEER, per germline. Trimming left V 4 bases short and J 4 bases short, with 14 bases between. CDR3 region: CASSRQTGRYEQYF. CDR3 in DNA: TGCGCCAGCAGCCGGCAGACAGGGAGGTACGAGCAGTACTTC.

The rearrangement joins TRBV19 to TRBJ1-5; weak D call: TRBD1 (6 bases). This CDR3 region has 15 residues. V was pared by 3 bases and J by 1 base, with 10 bases between. Looked up from germline, CDR1 is LNHDA and CDR2 is SQIVND (reference sequence). The CDR3 nucleotides are TGTGCCAGTAGTATTGGGGGCTGGAGCAATCAGCCCCAGCATTTT. This translates into CASSIGGWSNQPQHF.

The chain carries TRBV6-1 and TRBJ1-2; D unresolved. The CDR3 totals 12 residues. The germline gives CDR1 MNHNS, CDR2 SASEGT. The chain's CDR3 is CAVRRGFNGYTF. CDR3 DNA: TGTGCGGTGCGGCGGGGTTTCAATGGCTACACCTTC.

This clone showed up just once. The chain has TRBV9 and TRBJ1-6; D not resolved. CDR3 length: 15 residues. Germline V gene sequence: CDR1 SGDLS, CDR2 YYNGEE. The V and J ends lost 4 bases and 6 bases respectively, with 14 bases between them. The CDR3 spells CASSFGGRINSPLHF. For the CDR3, the DNA is TGTGCCAGCAGCTTCGGCGGGCGGATTAATTCACCCCTCCACTTT.

The rearrangement uses TRBV5-8 and TRBJ1-5; D perhaps matches TRBD1 (5 bases). Germline CDR1 SGHTS, CDR2 YDEGEE. CDR3 length equals 17 residues. V was clipped by 0 bases and J by 3 bases, with 16 bases between them. Here the CDR3 reads CASSLDVGDAFNQPQHF. The CDR3 region has the DNA TGTGCCAGCAGCTTGGACGTCGGGGACGCTTTCAATCAGCCCCAGCATTTT.

The rearrangement links TRBV6-1 to TRBJ2-7; TRBD1 matches 8 bases. This CDR3 has 14 amino acids. Germline V lookup: CDR1 MNHNS, CDR2 SASEGT. V lost 6 bases, J lost 4 bases, and 8 bases stayed unmatched. The CDR3 DNA sequence: TGTGCCAGCAGAGGACAGGGCCGAGGATACGAGCAGTACTTC. Translated: CASRGQGRGYEQYF.

The J gene is TRBJ2-7, the V gene TRBV6-5, with a tentative D call TRBD1 (5 bases). Germline V CDR1 and CDR2: MNHEY, SVGAGI. This CDR3 comprises 14 residues. The ends were cut back, 6 bases at V and 0 bases at J, with 12 bases in the middle. CDR3 DNA: TGTGCCAGCAGGACGCAGGGTGGCTCCTACGAGCAGTACTTC. This gives the protein CASRTQGGSYEQYF.

The V gene is TRBV6-1, the J gene TRBJ2-5, with D possibly TRBD1 on 6 matching bases. The V and J ends lost 6 bases and 2 bases respectively, with 13 bases between them. The CDR3 contains 14 residues. Germline V gives CDR1 MNHNS, CDR2 SASEGT. The CDR3 protein is CASSRTDFQETQYF. CDR3 sequence (DNA): TGTGCCAGCAGCCGGACAGATTTTCAAGAGACCCAGTACTTC.

The rearrangement links TRBV4-1 to TRBJ1-6; a possible D gene is TRBD1 (5 bases). Trimming took 0 bases from V and 14 from J, leaving 14 bases between them. CDR1 and CDR2 (germline): MGHRA, YSYEKL. The CDR3 is made up of 14 amino acids. This CDR3 is CASSQDSGGFTLHF. DNA for the CDR3: TGCGCCAGCAGCCAAGATTCCGGGGGATTCACCCTCCACTTT.

This sequence joins TRBV6-6 and TRBJ2-1; 8 nucleotides align to TRBD1. The CDR3 contains 14 residues. V trimming: 2 bases; J trimming: 7 bases; junction bases outside the gene matches: 4. Germline V lookup: CDR1 MNHNY, CDR2 SVGAGI (reference sequence). The chain's CDR3 is CASSYLTGGNEQFF. In DNA form, the CDR3 reads TGTGCCAGCAGTTACCTCACAGGGGGGAATGAGCAGTTCTTC.